This T cell receptor (beta chain) comes out of a study of shared clonotypes between healthy human individuals. The V end lost 6 bases, the J end lost 6 bases, and 15 bases lay between the germline ends. The CDR3 is 13 residues long. Germline-derived CDR1 and CDR2 are KGHSH and LQKENI. Produced via immunoSEQ multiplex PCR; TCRdb's table is partial and in-frame only. The table lists around 980,000 clones, around three quarters of them singletons. This clonotype was sampled from a man younger than 35 in good health. Some clones in this sample may be carry-over from other donors' samples. This chain uses TRBV18 with TRBJ2-7; D tentatively reads TRBD1 or TRBD2 (5 bases each). Specimen: memory CD4+ T cells from PBMCs. Subset given: CD45RA-negative fraction. The CDR3 sequence is CASSLTEGSEQYF. The CDR3 DNA reads as TGTGCCAGCTCCCTCACTGAGGGGAGCGAGCAGTACTTC.